This passage covers 32 T cell receptor beta chains from one sample sequenced in a study of blood T cell repertoires in COVID-19 (dated by TCRdb to about 2020). Preparation of the library involved the immunoSEQ multiplex PCR assay. TCRdb retrieved this table from immuneACCESS and kept in-frame rearrangements only. Not all clones are present; in checked studies, unresolved V genes account for under half, and no reason is known for the remainder. A total of fewer than 250,000 clones appear in this sample, under 90% of them only once. The top ten hold around 4.6% of the sample. What was sequenced was PBMCs or T cells enriched from blood (not recorded which). These TCRs come from a woman aged 45-65 years who had been exposed to COVID-19.

This chain links TRBV18 with TRBJ1-6; D remains ambiguous. The CDR3 spans 17 residues. V was clipped by 5 bases and J by 0 bases, with 14 bases between them. Per germline, CDR1 KGHSH and CDR2 LQKENI. The CDR3 DNA is TGTGCCAGCTCAAAAGAACAGCCTTACTCCTATAATTCACCCCTCCACTTT. Translated: CASSKEQPYSYNSPLHF.

This clone was recorded once. The CDR3 loop reads CASSSGRAIGTQYF. The DNA for the CDR3 is TGTGCCAGCAGCTCCGGTCGCGCCATCGGTACGCAGTATTTT. The chain recombines TRBV7-2 with TRBJ2-3, with unresolved D. The V gene's germline CDR1 is SGHTA and CDR2 FQGNSA. The V end lost 4 bases, the J end lost 8 bases, and 16 bases lay between the germline ends. The CDR3 runs to 14 residues.

The CDR3 DNA reads as TGTGCCAGCAGTTACAAGACAGACTATGGCTACACCTTC. The encoded protein is CASSYKTDYGYTF. The chain is built from TRBV6-5 and TRBJ1-2; tentatively, D is TRBD1 (5 bases). CDR1 and CDR2 (germline): MNHEY, SVGAGI. The CDR3 runs to 13 residues. V lost 2 bases and J 3 bases, leaving 7 bases between the germline ends.

The chain recombines TRBV19 with TRBJ1-5; TRBD1 matches at 7 bases. CDR1 and CDR2 from the germline V gene are LNHDA and SQIVND (reference sequence). Trimming cost V 6 bases and J 0 bases; bases outside gene matches: 8. This CDR3 has 16 residues. CDR3 protein: CASSRQGQYSNQPQHF. DNA for the CDR3: TGTGCCAGTAGCAGACAGGGTCAATATAGCAATCAGCCCCAGCATTTT.

The chain joins TRBV27 to TRBJ2-3, with a possible D match to TRBD2 (6 bases). V lost 8 bases, J lost 2 bases, and 11 bases lay in between. The CDR3 totals 13 residues. Looked up from germline, CDR1 is MNHEY and CDR2 is SMNVEV (reference sequence). CDR3 residues: CASGGGATDTQYF. In DNA, the CDR3 is TGTGCCAGCGGTGGCGGGGCCACAGATACGCAGTATTTT.

The chain combines TRBV10-1 with TRBJ2-1, with D possibly matching TRBD2 (6 bases). V lost 0 bases and J 6 bases, leaving 6 bases between the germline ends. CDR1 is WNHNN, CDR2 SYGVQD, per germline (reference sequence). The CDR3 length is 13 residues. CDR3 bases: TGCGCCAGCAGTGAGTCGGGGGGCAATGAGCAGTTCTTC. Translated: CASSESGGNEQFF.

This chain links TRBV7-9 with TRBJ1-2; tentative D call: TRBD1 (6 bases). The CDR3 loop spans 16 amino acids. The V gene lost 7 bases and the J gene lost 4 bases, with 22 bases spanning the gap. The V gene's germline CDR1 is SEHNR and CDR2 FQNEAQ (reference sequence). The CDR3 protein is CASTSGGAVGGYGYTF. In DNA form, the CDR3 reads TGTGCCAGCACCTCGGGAGGTGCCGTAGGGGGCTATGGCTACACCTTC.

This clone appeared a few times. The CDR3 DNA reads TGTGCCACCAGTGATACGTTGGACAGGGATCGGAATGAGCAGTTCTTC. Protein product: CATSDTLDRDRNEQFF. The chain links TRBV24-1 to TRBJ2-1; 8 bases fit TRBD1. In germline, CDR1 is KGHDR, CDR2 SFDVKD. The V gene end was trimmed by 3 bases and the J gene end by 7 bases; junction bases not matched to a gene: 10. This CDR3 contains 16 residues.

The chain uses TRBV19 and TRBJ1-1, with TRBD1 identical over 7 bases. Germline CDR1 reads LNHDA; CDR2 reads SQIVND (reference sequence). The CDR3 length is 13 residues. V was pared by 8 bases and J by 5 bases, with 8 bases of the junction left unmatched. CDR3 nucleotides: TGTGCCAGTTCGGGCAGGGGGAAAACTGAAGCTTTCTTT. It specifies CASSGRGKTEAFF.

The chain links TRBV5-1 to TRBJ2-1; D might be TRBD2 (5 bases). The CDR3 consists of 14 residues. Per germline, CDR1 SGHRS and CDR2 YFSETQ. Trimming pared 0 bases from V and 10 bases from J, leaving 14 bases between. The chain's CDR3 is CASSLGPTTGEQFF. CDR3 sequence (DNA): TGCGCCAGCAGCTTGGGCCCTACGACGGGGGAGCAGTTCTTC.

V usage is TRBV30 and J usage is TRBJ2-3; TRBD2 aligns across 11 bases. This CDR3 comprises 16 residues. J gave up 6 bases and V 0 bases, and 8 bases lay outside the gene matches. Germline V gene sequence: CDR1 GTSNPN, CDR2 SVGIG (reference sequence). The CDR3 DNA reads as TGTGCCTGGAGTGTAAGTCTAGCGGGGGGCGCGGATACGCAGTATTTT. This sequence encodes CAWSVSLAGGADTQYF.

The V call is TRBV6-5, the J call TRBJ2-5, with a weak D call TRBD2 (5 bases). V was shortened by 6 bases and J by 5 bases, with 7 bases between the two germline ends. The CDR3 is 11 residues long. Germline V gene lookup returns CDR1 MNHEY and CDR2 SVGAGI. The CDR3 DNA is TGTGCCAGCAGGGACTGGGAGACCCAGTACTTC. It encodes CASRDWETQYF.

The V call is TRBV28, the J call TRBJ1-1; perhaps TRBD1 as D (5 bases). This CDR3 has 15 amino acids. V gave up 4 bases and J gave up 1 base, with 13 bases separating them. Germline CDR1 is MDHEN and CDR2 is SYDVKM. The CDR3 is CASSSSGQGNTEAFF. The CDR3 DNA follows: TGTGCCAGCAGTTCCTCAGGGCAGGGGAACACTGAAGCTTTCTTT.

In DNA, the CDR3 is TGTGCCAGCTCGTCCGGGACAGTCAGCGAAAAACTGTTTTTT. Translation: CASSSGTVSEKLFF. This rearrangement joins TRBV18 to TRBJ1-4, with 7 bases identical to TRBD1. Per germline, CDR1 KGHSH and CDR2 LQKENI. The CDR3 length is 14 residues. The V gene end was trimmed by 6 bases and the J gene end by 8 bases; junction bases not matched to a gene: 9. Full variable domain (outside the CDR3, taken from reference TRBV18 and TRBJ1-4): NAGVMQNPRHLVRRRGQEARLRCSPMKGHSHVYWYRQLPEEGLKFMVYLQKENIIDESGMPKERFSAEFPKEGPSILRIQQVVRGDSAAYFCASSSGTVSEKLFFGSGTQLSVL.

The V call is TRBV5-1, the J call TRBJ1-1; D is possibly TRBD1 (6 bases). This CDR3 spans 15 amino acids. V lost 4 bases to trimming and J lost 7 bases, with 20 bases between them. Germline values: CDR1 SGHRS, CDR2 YFSETQ. The CDR3 sequence: CASSNLLQGLGEAFF. CDR3 coding DNA: TGCGCCAGCAGCAATCTCCTCCAGGGGCTGGGTGAAGCTTTCTTT.

The chain employs TRBV5-5 and TRBJ1-4; 9 bases line up with TRBD1. This CDR3 has 14 amino acids. Germline V lookup: CDR1 SGHKS, CDR2 YYEKEE (reference sequence). The ends lost 3 bases at V and 6 bases at J; junction bases unmatched: 3. The CDR3 sequence is CASSSGTGHEKLFF. In DNA form, the CDR3 reads TGTGCCAGCAGCTCCGGGACAGGGCATGAAAAACTGTTTTTT.

This rearrangement joins TRBV19 to TRBJ2-7, with D perhaps matching TRBD2 (5 bases). V gave up 2 bases and J gave up 1 base, with 9 bases separating them. Germline assignment: CDR1 LNHDA and CDR2 SQIVND (reference sequence). CDR3 size: 14 residues. Here the CDR3 reads CASSINRDSYEQYF. DNA for the CDR3: TGTGCCAGTAGTATAAACCGGGATTCCTACGAGCAGTACTTC.

The gene calls are TRBV5-1 and TRBJ1-1, with TRBD1 matching over 8 bases. CDR1 is SGHRS and CDR2 is YFSETQ in the germline V gene. Trimming cost V 4 bases and J 0 bases; bases outside gene matches: 8. This CDR3 comprises 16 residues. The DNA of the CDR3 is TGCGCCAGCAGCCCAGGACAGGGTCCCATGAACACTGAAGCTTTCTTT. Translating gives CASSPGQGPMNTEAFF.

CDR3 coding DNA: TGTGCCAGCAGCTGGACAGACGGCACTGAAGCTTTCTTT. Amino acids: CASSWTDGTEAFF. The chain couples TRBV5-4 to TRBJ1-1; D is perhaps TRBD1 (6 bases). Germline lookup yields CDR1 SGHNT and CDR2 YYREEE (reference sequence). V was cut by 3 bases and J by 4 bases, with 10 bases left in between. The CDR3 is 13 amino acids.

This sequence joins TRBV5-1 and TRBJ1-3; TRBD1 might be the D (5 bases). Trimming took off 4 bases at V and 1 base at J, with 9 bases between the two ends. The V gene's germline CDR1 is SGHRS and CDR2 YFSETQ. The CDR3 is made up of 14 amino acids. The CDR3, as DNA: TGCGCCAGCAGCCCGACAGTTTCTGGAAACACCATATATTTT. Translation: CASSPTVSGNTIYF.

The CDR3 sequence is CASSYRGYSYEQYF. The CDR3 nucleotides are TGTGCCAGCAGTTATAGAGGTTACTCCTACGAGCAGTACTTC. The genes are TRBV27 and TRBJ2-7; D unresolved. The CDR3 is 14 amino acids. V lost 4 bases and J lost 0, with 10 bases in between. CDR1 is MNHEY and CDR2 is SMNVEV in the germline V gene (reference sequence).

On this clone: The identical CDR3 is also encoded by other nucleotide sequences in the sample. V and J are TRBV12-5 and TRBJ1-3; 9 nucleotides agree with TRBD1. V lost 5 bases and J lost 4; bases outside the gene matches: 3. Germline CDR1 is LGHNT and CDR2 is FRNRAP. This CDR3 region has 14 residues. The CDR3 region has the DNA TGTGCTAGTGGTCCAGGACAGGGGGGAAACACCATATATTTT. This translates into CASGPGQGGNTIYF. Variable domain in full (rest from reference TRBV12-5 and TRBJ1-3): DARVTQTPRHKVTEMGQEVTMRCQPILGHNTVFWYRQTMMQGLELLAYFRNRAPLDDSGMPKDRFSAEMPDATLATLKIQPSEPRDSAVYFCASGPGQGGNTIYFGEGSWLTVV.

The chain has TRBV5-5 and TRBJ1-1, with a tentative D call TRBD1 (6 bases). In germline, CDR1 is SGHKS, CDR2 YYEKEE (reference sequence). CDR3 length equals 14 residues. Trimming removed 2 bases from V and 5 bases from J, with 13 bases in between. CDR3 DNA sequence: TGTGCCAGCAGCTTATCAGGGGCAGGAACTGAAGCTTTCTTT. Protein sequence: CASSLSGAGTEAFF.

This sequence joins TRBV7-8 and TRBJ2-5, with D possibly matching TRBD1 (5 bases). The CDR3 runs to 14 residues. CDR1 is SGHVS and CDR2 is FQNEAQ in the germline V gene. The V end lost 1 base, the J end lost 4 bases, and 10 bases lay between the germline ends. The CDR3 region has the DNA TGTGCCAGCAGCTTAGGGTGGGGCGGAGAGACCCAGTACTTC. Amino acid sequence: CASSLGWGGETQYF.

The chain employs TRBV3-1 (or the pseudogene TRBV3-2) and TRBJ2-2; 7 bases fit TRBD2. The CDR3 sequence is 17 residues long. Trimming took 4 bases from V and 4 from J; bases not matched to a gene: 12. CDR1 and CDR2 from the germline V gene are LGHDT and YNNKEL (reference sequence). CDR3 sequence reads: CASSLKRRAGSTGELFF. The CDR3 DNA reads TGTGCCAGCAGCCTAAAGCGGAGAGCGGGGTCCACCGGGGAGCTGTTTTTT.

This clone was seen a handful of times. The J gene is TRBJ1-5, the V gene TRBV6-5, with 8 bases matching TRBD1. V shed 9 bases and J 0 bases; nucleotides not matched to a gene: 7. The CDR3 extends over 15 amino acids. Germline V gene sequence: CDR1 MNHEY, CDR2 SVGAGI. This CDR3 reads CASLWTGYSNQPQHF. In DNA, the CDR3 is TGTGCCAGTTTGTGGACAGGGTATAGCAATCAGCCCCAGCATTTT.

The chain recombines TRBV5-1 with TRBJ2-4; the match to TRBD1 covers 10 bases. CDR1 SGHRS and CDR2 YFSETQ come from the germline V gene. V dropped 0 bases and J dropped 3; count of bases not matched to a gene: 3. The CDR3 runs to 16 residues. CDR3 protein: CASSLGDRGFKNIQYF. CDR3 DNA sequence: TGCGCCAGCAGCTTGGGGGACAGGGGATTCAAAAACATTCAGTACTTC.

This chain connects TRBV5-1 to TRBJ2-7, with TRBD1 matching 8 bases. V lost 3 bases to trimming and J lost 6 bases; unmatched junction nucleotides: 14. The CDR3 has 16 residues. Germline lookup yields CDR1 SGHRS and CDR2 YFSETQ. The CDR3 DNA sequence: TGCGCCAGCAGCTCAAATACCCCCGGGACAGGAGGCGAGCAGTACTTC. It specifies CASSSNTPGTGGEQYF.

CDR3 sequence reads: CASSLGGPGVEQFF. In DNA, the CDR3 is TGTGCCAGCAGCTTGGGGGGACCAGGGGTTGAGCAGTTCTTC. The chain has TRBV5-4 and TRBJ2-1; D possibly corresponds to TRBD1 (6 bases). Per germline, CDR1 SGHNT and CDR2 YYREEE (reference sequence). CDR3 length: 14 amino acids. Trimming took 0 bases from V and 9 from J, leaving 13 bases between them.

The rearrangement links TRBV28 to TRBJ2-6, with TRBD2 identical over 7 bases. V dropped 3 bases and J dropped 2; count of bases not matched to a gene: 1. There are 15 residues in the CDR3. Germline CDR1 is MDHEN and CDR2 is SYDVKM. CDR3 in amino acids: CASSLGGTGANVLTF. CDR3 coding DNA: TGTGCCAGCAGTTTGGGGGGGACTGGGGCCAACGTCCTGACTTTC.

CDR3 sequence reads: CASSKDLPGGKNIQYF. In DNA, the CDR3 is TGTGCCAGCAGCAAAGACCTCCCAGGGGGAAAAAACATTCAGTACTTC. The chain employs TRBV21-1 and TRBJ2-4; the table's D call TRBD1 went unverified against the DNA. TRBV21-1 is annotated as a pseudogene. The CDR3 is 16 amino acids.

This rearrangement joins TRBV5-4 to TRBJ2-5; no firm D call. Trimming pared 4 bases from V and 1 base from J, leaving 11 bases between. Germline V CDR1 and CDR2: SGHNT, YYREEE (reference sequence). The CDR3 totals 14 residues. CDR3 protein: CASSHRSRQETQYF. The CDR3 region has the DNA TGTGCCAGCAGCCATAGGAGCCGCCAAGAGACCCAGTACTTC.